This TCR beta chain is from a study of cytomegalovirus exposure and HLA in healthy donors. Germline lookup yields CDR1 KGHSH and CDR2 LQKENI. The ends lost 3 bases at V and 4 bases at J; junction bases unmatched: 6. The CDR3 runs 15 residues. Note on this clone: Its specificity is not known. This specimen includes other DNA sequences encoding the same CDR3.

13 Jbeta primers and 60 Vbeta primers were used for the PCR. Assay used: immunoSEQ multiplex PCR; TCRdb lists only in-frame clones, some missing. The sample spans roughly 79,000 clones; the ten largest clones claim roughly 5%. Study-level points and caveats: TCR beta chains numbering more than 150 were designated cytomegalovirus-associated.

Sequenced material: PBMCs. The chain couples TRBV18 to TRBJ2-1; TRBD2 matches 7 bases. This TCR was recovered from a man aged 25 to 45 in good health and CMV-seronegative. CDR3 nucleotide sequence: TGTGCCAGCTCACCCTTAGCGGGCGGGTACAATGAGCAGTTCTTC. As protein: CASSPLAGGYNEQFF.